This T cell receptor (beta chain) derives from a study of cytotoxic CD8 clonotypes in ibrutinib-treated CLL. Study as a whole: On average, around 100,000 productive rearrangements and a few hundred thousand productive templates per sample.

Broader study findings: Clonality increased at ibrutinib response, then returned toward baseline at progression.

Worth noting for this clone: Its cognate antigen is unknown.

Roughly 1.9 micrograms of genomic DNA from cryopreserved PBMCs went into TCR beta libraries. Target depth was 1 in 200,000 to 1 in 1 million T cells, about 10x per clonotype. Method: immunoSEQ multiplex PCR; TCRdb's copy keeps in-frame clones and lacks some. The top ten clones hold 40% to 55% of a sample with approximately 26,000 clones, 65% to 80% of them seen once. This sequence was found in a human donor with chronic lymphocytic leukemia. Specimen: PBMCs, collected after 12 months of ibrutinib treatment.

The CDR3 nucleotides are TGTGCCAGCAGTTACTCGACGGGTTCCGAGACCCAGTACTTC. Its translation is CASSYSTGSETQYF. J is TRBJ2-5 and V is TRBV6-5; no reliable D call. Trimming shortened V by 0 bases and J by 5 bases, and 10 bases separated the two germline ends. Germline CDR1 is MNHEY and CDR2 is SVGAGI. This CDR3 has 14 amino acids.